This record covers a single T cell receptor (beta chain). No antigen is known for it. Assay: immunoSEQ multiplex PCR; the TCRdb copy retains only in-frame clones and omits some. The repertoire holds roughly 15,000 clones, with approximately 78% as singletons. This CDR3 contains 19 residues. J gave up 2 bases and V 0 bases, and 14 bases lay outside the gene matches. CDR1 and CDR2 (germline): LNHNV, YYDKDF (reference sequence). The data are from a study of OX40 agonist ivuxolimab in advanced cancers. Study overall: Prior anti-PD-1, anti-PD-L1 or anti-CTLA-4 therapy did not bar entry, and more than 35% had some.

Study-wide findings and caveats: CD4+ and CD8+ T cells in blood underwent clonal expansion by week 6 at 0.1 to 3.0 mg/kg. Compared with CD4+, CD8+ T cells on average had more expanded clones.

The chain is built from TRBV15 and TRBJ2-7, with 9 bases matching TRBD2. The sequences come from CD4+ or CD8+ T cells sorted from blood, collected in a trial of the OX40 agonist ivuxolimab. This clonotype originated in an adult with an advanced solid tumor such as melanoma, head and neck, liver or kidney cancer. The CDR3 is CATSRDGGRLAELTYEQYF. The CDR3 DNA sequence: TGTGCCACCAGCAGAGATGGAGGGCGACTAGCGGAGCTCACCTACGAGCAGTACTTC.